This T cell receptor beta chain comes out of a study of PD-L1 blockade in urothelial cancer. In the study overall: Blood yielded a median of about 140,000 T cells per sample.

The time point here: pretreatment peripheral blood. Enrolled patients showed locally advanced or metastatic urothelial carcinoma. Germline CDR1 is SGHDT and CDR2 is YYEEEE. Trimming left V 3 bases short and J 1 base short, with 14 bases between. The CDR3 covers 17 residues. Added to each PCR by spiking were synthetic TCR analog templates. Profiling relied on immunoSEQ multiplex PCR, and the TCRdb table lists in-frame clones only, not all of them. The data hold roughly 63,000 clones, with 81% observed a single time. In its sample, this clone was seen once. The rearrangement uses TRBV5-6 and TRBJ2-6; TRBD2 might be the D (6 bases). The source is a man aged 65-85 years with urothelial cancer. Sequenced here: PBMCs, sampled around atezolizumab (anti-PD-L1) treatment. The CDR3 DNA sequence: TGTGCCAGCAGCTCGGGACCTGGGGGGTCTGGGGCCAACGTCCTGACTTTC. Amino acid sequence: CASSSGPGGSGANVLTF. The full variable domain, rest sourced from reference TRBV5-6 and TRBJ2-6, is DAGVTQSPTHLIKTRGQQVTLRCSPKSGHDTVSWYQQALGQGPQFIFQYYEEEERQRGNFPDRFSGHQFPNYSSELNVNALLLGDSALYLCASSSGPGGSGANVLTFGAGSRLTVL.